The 32 T cell receptor beta chains listed next were all sequenced from one sample in a study of cytomegalovirus exposure and HLA in healthy donors. PCR involved 60 Vbeta and 13 Jbeta primers. Clones were read by immunoSEQ multiplex PCR, and TCRdb kept only the in-frame ones, dropping some. Seen in this sample are 100,000 to 150,000 clones; the ten most common clones hold around 1.6%. Sequenced: PBMCs. All receptors derive from a man aged 18-30 years in good health and CMV-seronegative.

The chain uses TRBV28 and TRBJ2-1; perhaps TRBD2 as D (6 bases). The CDR3 totals 13 residues. The V end lost 5 bases, the J end lost 4 bases, and 9 bases lay between the germline ends. Germline V CDR1 and CDR2: MDHEN, SYDVKM. The CDR3 spells CASSSGRYNEQFF. The CDR3 DNA reads as TGTGCCAGCAGTAGCGGGCGGTACAATGAGCAGTTCTTC.

The gene calls are TRBV7-9 and TRBJ2-7; 8 nucleotides align to TRBD1. CDR3 length: 14 residues. V shed 1 base and J 2 bases; nucleotides not matched to a gene: 1. In germline, CDR1 is SEHNR, CDR2 FQNEAQ (reference sequence). The CDR3 DNA reads TGTGCCAGCAGCTTAGAGACAGGGGCCTACGAGCAGTACTTC. Amino acid sequence: CASSLETGAYEQYF.

The chain recombines TRBV18 with TRBJ2-1; D is undetermined. The length of the CDR3 is 15 residues. Per the germline V gene, CDR1 is KGHSH and CDR2 is LQKENI. Deletions cut 2 bases from V and 2 bases from J, with 10 bases between. The CDR3 sequence is CASSPRQDTYNEQFF. CDR3 nucleotide sequence: TGTGCCAGCTCACCAAGGCAGGATACCTACAATGAGCAGTTCTTC.

The rearrangement uses TRBV28 and TRBJ2-7; TRBD1 matches at 7 bases. The ends lost 6 bases at V and 7 bases at J; junction bases unmatched: 18. There are 16 residues in the CDR3. CDR1 is MDHEN, CDR2 SYDVKM, per germline. As DNA, the CDR3 is TGTGCCAGCAGCCAAATCGGGACAGTTCTGAGTGGGGAGCAGTACTTC. This sequence encodes CASSQIGTVLSGEQYF.

The rearrangement links TRBV6-6 to TRBJ2-7, with 8 bases identical to TRBD1. Trimming took 5 bases from V and 2 from J; bases not matched to a gene: 5. The CDR3 contains 14 residues. Per the germline V gene, CDR1 is MNHNY and CDR2 is SVGAGI (reference sequence). Written as DNA, the CDR3 is TGTGCCAGCAGTGCAACAGGGGGGCCCTACGAGCAGTACTTC. Its translation is CASSATGGPYEQYF.

This rearrangement joins TRBV29-1 to TRBJ1-1; 12 nucleotides align to TRBD1. Trimming cost V 6 bases and J 2 bases; bases outside gene matches: 4. Looked up from germline, CDR1 is SQVTM and CDR2 is ANQGSEA. CDR3 length equals 14 residues. DNA for the CDR3: TGCAGCGTAGGAGGGACAGGGGGCAACACTGAAGCTTTCTTT. This encodes CSVGGTGGNTEAFF.

The CDR3 loop reads CASRSTGTGGNEQFF. In DNA, the CDR3 is TGTGCCAGCCGAAGTACCGGGACAGGGGGCAATGAGCAGTTCTTC. The chain has TRBV28 and TRBJ2-1; 11 positions agree with TRBD1. Germline V gives CDR1 MDHEN, CDR2 SYDVKM. The CDR3 is made up of 15 amino acids. V trimming: 8 bases; J trimming: 6 bases; junction bases outside the gene matches: 9.

The chain employs TRBV25-1 and TRBJ2-1; tentatively, D is TRBD1 (6 bases). This CDR3 is built from 14 residues. Looked up from germline, CDR1 is MGHDK and CDR2 is SYGVNS. V lost 5 bases to trimming and J lost 7 bases, with 15 bases between them. CDR3 nucleotides: TGTGCCAGCAGTCAGACAGGAAAAGGGAATGAGCAGTTCTTC. Its protein is CASSQTGKGNEQFF.

The chain employs TRBV4-3 and TRBJ1-1; 8 nucleotides agree with TRBD1. The CDR3 is 17 amino acids. Per germline, CDR1 LGHNA and CDR2 YSLEER. The ends lost 0 bases at V and 0 bases at J; junction bases unmatched: 6. This CDR3 reads CASSQEARGQVNTEAFF. CDR3 nucleotide sequence: TGCGCCAGCAGCCAAGAGGCCCGGGGACAGGTGAACACTGAAGCTTTCTTT.

V usage is TRBV6-6 and J usage is TRBJ1-3, with 7 bases lining up with TRBD1. Germline trimming cut 9 bases from V and 8 bases from J; bases unmatched to any gene: 7. Germline-derived CDR1 and CDR2 are MNHNY and SVGAGI (reference sequence). The CDR3 consists of 12 residues. CDR3 bases: TGTGCCAGTCGTAATCAGGGGGACACCATATATTTT. Its translation: CASRNQGDTIYF.

CDR3 amino acids: CASSRRRPGNIADTQYF. DNA for the CDR3: TGTGCCAGCAGCCGACGAAGGCCAGGGAATATTGCAGATACGCAGTATTTT. The chain links TRBV11-3 to TRBJ2-3; maybe TRBD1 (5 bases). The CDR3 sequence is 17 residues long. Trimming shortened V by 5 bases and J by 4 bases, and 22 bases separated the two germline ends. Per germline, CDR1 SGHNT and CDR2 YENEEA.

The chain links TRBV11-2 to TRBJ2-5, with D tentatively TRBD2 (6 bases). Germline V CDR1 and CDR2: SGHAT, FQNNGV. This CDR3 region has 14 residues. V gave up 5 bases and J gave up 0 bases, with 10 bases separating them. CDR3 loop: CASSDRDYQETQYF. CDR3 in DNA: TGTGCCAGCAGCGACCGGGACTACCAAGAGACCCAGTACTTC. The entire variable domain, with the rest obtained from reference TRBV11-2 and TRBJ2-5, is as follows: EAGVAQSPRYKIIEKRQSVAFWCNPISGHATLYWYQQILGQGPKLLIQFQNNGVVDDSQLPKDRFSAERLKGVDSTLKIQPAKLEDSAVYLCASSDRDYQETQYFGPGTRLLVL.

The chain links TRBV7-9 to TRBJ1-1; no clear D gene. Trimming took off 1 base at V and 4 bases at J, with 10 bases between the two ends. Per the germline V gene, CDR1 is SEHNR and CDR2 is FQNEAQ (reference sequence). The CDR3 has 14 amino acids. The CDR3 region is CASSLELTGTEAFF. CDR3 DNA sequence: TGTGCCAGCAGCTTAGAGCTCACCGGCACTGAAGCTTTCTTT.

The V call is TRBV29-1, the J call TRBJ2-3; 8 bases map to TRBD2. The CDR3 runs to 16 residues. The junction had 9 bases not matched to a gene; V was cut back by 4 bases and J by 0 bases. Germline V gene data show CDR1 as SQVTM and CDR2 as ANQGSEA. The CDR3 reads CSVGLGGGGSTDTQYF. DNA for the CDR3: TGCAGCGTTGGGCTCGGGGGGGGAGGGAGCACAGATACGCAGTATTTT.

The chain is built from TRBV28 and TRBJ2-2; D not resolved. The CDR3 extends over 13 amino acids. The V end was cut by 6 bases, the J end by 2 bases, with 7 bases between. Germline V CDR1 and CDR2: MDHEN, SYDVKM. The CDR3 DNA reads TGTGCCAGCAGATCCCCTAACACCGGGGAGCTGTTTTTT. It encodes CASRSPNTGELFF.

V and J are TRBV29-1 and TRBJ1-2, with D unresolved. Trimming left V 3 bases short and J 3 bases short, with 11 bases between. Germline loops: CDR1 SQVTM, CDR2 ANQGSEA. This CDR3 comprises 13 residues. The CDR3 region is CSVDLPGDYGYTF. For the CDR3, the DNA is TGCAGCGTTGACTTACCGGGAGACTATGGCTACACCTTC.

The rearrangement uses TRBV4-3 and TRBJ1-2; D is ambiguous. The CDR3 runs 15 residues. Looked up from germline, CDR1 is LGHNA and CDR2 is YSLEER. Trimming took 0 bases from V and 4 from J, leaving 12 bases between them. Here the CDR3 reads CASSQERGSLYGYTF. The CDR3 bases are TGCGCCAGCAGCCAAGAGCGAGGTTCCCTCTATGGCTACACCTTC.

The chain joins TRBV4-3 to TRBJ1-1; D might be TRBD1 (6 bases). The CDR3 is 14 residues long. The V gene's germline CDR1 is LGHNA and CDR2 YSLEER. The V end lost 5 bases, the J end lost 3 bases, and 13 bases lay between the germline ends. The CDR3 nucleotides are TGCGCCAGCAGCGTTTGGACAGCAGACACTGAAGCTTTCTTT. Amino acids: CASSVWTADTEAFF.

The chain joins TRBV10-3 to TRBJ1-1; D is ambiguous. Germline CDR1 is ENHRY and CDR2 is SYGVKD. Deletions cut 5 bases from V and 8 bases from J, with 9 bases between. The CDR3 extends over 11 amino acids. The chain's CDR3 is CAISTGGEAFF. Here the CDR3 DNA reads TGTGCCATCAGTACTGGAGGGGAAGCTTTCTTT.

Comments on this clone: The same CDR3 also results from other DNA sequences found in this sample. The CDR3 DNA is TGTGCCAGCAGTGCGGGGACAGGGGCCTACGAGCAGTACTTC. Translated: CASSAGTGAYEQYF. This chain joins TRBV2 and TRBJ2-7, with 10 positions matching TRBD1. The V gene's germline CDR1 is SNHLY and CDR2 FYNNEI. CDR3 length: 14 amino acids. Trimming took 4 bases from V and 2 from J; bases not matched to a gene: 2.

The CDR3 is CASSQPGQRNQPQHF. CDR3 in DNA: TGTGCCAGCAGCCAGCCGGGACAGCGCAATCAGCCCCAGCATTTT. The chain couples TRBV4-2 to TRBJ1-5; 7 bases are shared with TRBD1. Per the germline V gene, CDR1 is LGHNA and CDR2 is YNFKEQ. The CDR3 is 15 residues long. Trimming at V came to 3 bases and at J to 2 bases, leaving 4 bases not matched to a gene.

V and J are TRBV4-3 and TRBJ1-2; D is undetermined. There are 13 residues in the CDR3. Trimming took 1 base from V and 4 from J, leaving 7 bases between them. CDR1 is LGHNA and CDR2 is YSLEER in the germline V gene. CDR3 sequence (DNA): TGCGCCAGCAGCCAAGGGTCCGGCTATGGCTACACCTTC. Amino acids: CASSQGSGYGYTF.

The V and J genes are TRBV7-2 and TRBJ2-7, with a possible D match to TRBD2 (6 bases). V was cut by 1 base and J by 2 bases, with 12 bases left in between. The CDR3 totals 15 residues. Germline CDR1 is SGHTA and CDR2 is FQGNSA. CDR3 nucleotides: TGTGCCAGCAGCTTAGTTGCGGGGAGAACCTACGAGCAGTACTTC. Encoded protein: CASSLVAGRTYEQYF.

The chain has TRBV18 and TRBJ2-7; D is uncertain. The V end was cut by 3 bases, the J end by 0 bases, with 9 bases between. The CDR3 is 14 amino acids. Germline V gives CDR1 KGHSH, CDR2 LQKENI. The CDR3 DNA follows: TGTGCCAGCTCACCTGGGCAGAGCTCCTACGAGCAGTACTTC. Translated: CASSPGQSSYEQYF.

This chain links TRBV11-2 with TRBJ2-7; TRBD1 aligns across 7 bases. The CDR3 totals 14 residues. V gave up 1 base and J gave up 3 bases; unmatched junction bases: 3. CDR1 is SGHAT and CDR2 is FQNNGV in the germline V gene. The CDR3 sequence is CASSLAGTVYEQYF. The CDR3 coding sequence is TGTGCCAGCAGCTTAGCTGGGACAGTCTACGAGCAGTACTTC.

Worth noting for this clone: Other nucleotide sequences in the sample specify the same CDR3. The chain carries TRBV4-3 and TRBJ2-3; 9 bases map to TRBD2. Germline V lookup: CDR1 LGHNA, CDR2 YSLEER. With 0 bases clipped from V and 6 bases from J, the junction kept 7 bases outside the gene matches. The CDR3 consists of 16 residues. The CDR3 DNA reads as TGCGCCAGCAGCCAAGATCCAGCGGGAGGTACGGATACGCAGTATTTT. This encodes CASSQDPAGGTDTQYF.

The V and J genes are TRBV2 and TRBJ2-7, with 7 bases identical to TRBD1. The CDR3 covers 14 residues. Germline CDR1 SNHLY, CDR2 FYNNEI. V lost 4 bases, J lost 4 bases, and 7 bases stayed unmatched. The CDR3 DNA reads as TGTGCCAGCAGTGTAGGGACAGTTACTTACGAGCAGTACTTC. Protein product: CASSVGTVTYEQYF.

The V gene is TRBV29-1, the J gene TRBJ2-7; D is undetermined. The ends were cut back, 7 bases at V and 1 base at J, with 11 bases in the middle. Germline values: CDR1 SQVTM, CDR2 ANQGSEA. This CDR3 has 12 amino acids. In DNA form, the CDR3 reads TGCAGCGCCGAGACACGTTCCTACGAGCAGTACTTC. This gives the protein CSAETRSYEQYF.

The rearrangement joins TRBV11-2 to TRBJ2-1; TRBD2 aligns across 10 bases. The CDR3 has 17 residues. After removal of 2 bases from V and 3 bases from J, the junction contained 7 bases not matched to a gene. Germline-derived CDR1 and CDR2 are SGHAT and FQNNGV. DNA of the CDR3: TGTGCCAGCAGCTTAAGATCCAGCGGGGGGGACTACAATGAGCAGTTCTTC. Translated: CASSLRSSGGDYNEQFF.

The chain employs TRBV6-1 and TRBJ1-5; the D gene is possibly TRBD1 (6 bases). Trimming shortened V by 3 bases and J by 0 bases, and 12 bases separated the two germline ends. Germline CDR1 MNHNS, CDR2 SASEGT. There are 16 residues in the CDR3. DNA for the CDR3: TGTGCCAGCAGTGATTCAGGGGTCGGTAGCAATCAGCCCCAGCATTTT. This translates into CASSDSGVGSNQPQHF.

The chain joins TRBV4-2 to TRBJ1-2; D is unclear. The CDR3 runs to 14 residues. CDR1 LGHNA and CDR2 YNFKEQ come from the germline V gene. The V end was cut by 1 base, the J end by 4 bases, with 10 bases between. CDR3 DNA sequence: TGTGCCAGCAGCCAAGGGGAGGACGGCTATGGCTACACCTTC. It codes for CASSQGEDGYGYTF.

This chain links TRBV6-6 with TRBJ2-7; D remains ambiguous. This CDR3 is built from 16 residues. Trimming took 5 bases from V and 3 from J, leaving 20 bases between them. Germline CDR1 reads MNHNY; CDR2 reads SVGAGI (reference sequence). The CDR3 region is CASSPPIVGSGYEQYF. The CDR3 nucleotides are TGTGCCAGCAGTCCCCCTATAGTTGGATCGGGCTACGAGCAGTACTTC.